The clone carrying this TCR beta chain came up a few times. The CDR3 has 13 residues. Germline V gives CDR1 MDHEN, CDR2 SYDVKM. V trimming: 7 bases; J trimming: 8 bases; junction bases outside the gene matches: 8. This sample was included in a study of blood T cell repertoires in COVID-19. Profiling relied on immunoSEQ multiplex PCR, and the TCRdb table lists in-frame clones only, not all of them. The sample records approximately 150,000 clones, approximately 84% being singletons. The clonotype was recovered from a human donor with acute or convalescent COVID-19. The donor label of this sample is uncertain. V and J are TRBV28 and TRBJ1-5; 7 bases line up with TRBD1. The specimen sequenced was peripheral blood. The CDR3 bases are TGTGCCAGCACGGACAGGCCAATCAAGCCCCAGCATTTT. It translates to CASTDRPIKPQHF. The variable domain in full, with the rest retrieved from reference TRBV28 and TRBJ1-5, is DVKVTQSSRYLVKRTGEKVFLECVQDMDHENMFWYRQDPGLGLRLIYFSYDVKMKEKGDIPEGYSVSREKKERFSLILESASTNQTSMYLCASTDRPIKPQHFGDGTRLSIL.